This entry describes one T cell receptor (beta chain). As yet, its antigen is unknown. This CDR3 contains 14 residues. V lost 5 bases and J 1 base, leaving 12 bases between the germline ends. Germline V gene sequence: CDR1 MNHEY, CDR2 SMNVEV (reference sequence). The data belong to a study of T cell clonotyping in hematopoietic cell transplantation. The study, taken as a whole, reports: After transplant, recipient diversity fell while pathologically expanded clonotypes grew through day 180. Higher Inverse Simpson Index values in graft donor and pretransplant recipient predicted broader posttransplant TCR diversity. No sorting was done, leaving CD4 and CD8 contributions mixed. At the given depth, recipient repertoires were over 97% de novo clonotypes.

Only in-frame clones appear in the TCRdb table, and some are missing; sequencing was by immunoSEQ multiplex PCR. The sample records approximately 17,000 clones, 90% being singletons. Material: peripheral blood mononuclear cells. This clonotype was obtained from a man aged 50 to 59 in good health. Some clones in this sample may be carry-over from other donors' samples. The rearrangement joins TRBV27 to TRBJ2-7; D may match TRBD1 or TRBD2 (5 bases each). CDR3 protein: CASSPGTASYEQYF. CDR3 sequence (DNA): TGTGCCAGCAGTCCCGGGACGGCTTCCTACGAGCAGTACTTC.